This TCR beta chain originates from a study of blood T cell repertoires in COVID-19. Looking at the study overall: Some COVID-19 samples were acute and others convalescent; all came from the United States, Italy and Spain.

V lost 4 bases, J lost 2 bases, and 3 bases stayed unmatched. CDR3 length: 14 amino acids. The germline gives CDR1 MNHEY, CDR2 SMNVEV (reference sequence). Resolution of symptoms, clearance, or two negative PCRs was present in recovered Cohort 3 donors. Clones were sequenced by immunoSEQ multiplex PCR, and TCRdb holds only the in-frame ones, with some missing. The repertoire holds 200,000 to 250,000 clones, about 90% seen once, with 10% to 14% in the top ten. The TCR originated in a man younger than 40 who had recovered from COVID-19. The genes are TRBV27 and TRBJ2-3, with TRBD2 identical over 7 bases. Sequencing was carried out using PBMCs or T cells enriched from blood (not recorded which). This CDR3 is CASSSGLDTDTQYF. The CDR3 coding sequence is TGTGCCAGCAGTTCCGGACTAGACACAGATACGCAGTATTTT.